This is a list of T cell receptor beta chains from one sample in a study of identical twins. TCRdb redid the calling of the 5' RACE reads with MiXCR, one entry per CDR3 protein. The table records hundreds of thousands of distinct CDR3 sequences, around 20% of them present only once. The data also belong to a second study, concerning T cells expressing NK-cell markers.

Material for sequencing was PBMCs. These receptors were obtained from a woman aged 18-29 years in good health. Each CDR3 is given with its conserved first and last residue. The order of the fields is CDR3 DNA, CDR3 protein, V gene, clone size, D gene, J gene. A D gene is named only where the DNA matches it firmly. Clone size appears in some rows only: once, few, many, or a class for an expanded clone.

TGTGCCAGCAGCTTAACCGGGACGTCAAAGATTGAGCAGTTCTTC	CASSLTGTSKIEQFF	TRBV7-2	.	.	TRBJ2-1
TGTGCCACCTTGGGACGGACAGATACGCAGTATTTT	CATLGRTDTQYF	TRBV24-1	.	.	TRBJ2-3
TGTGCCAGCAGTTTAGAGACCGACTTAATTCAGTACTTC	CASSLETDLIQYF	TRBV5-5	.	.	TRBJ2-4
TGTGCCAGCAGTAGCTGGGGACAGAACTACGAGCAGTACTTC	CASSSWGQNYEQYF	TRBV27	few	TRBD1	TRBJ2-7
TGCGCCAGCAGCCAAGATGGGGCTCGTAATGAGCAGTTCTTC	CASSQDGARNEQFF	TRBV4-3	few	.	TRBJ2-1
TGTGCCAGCAGCTTACTTTCACTCCTAGACAATGAGCAGTTCTTC	CASSLLSLLDNEQFF	TRBV11-2	.	.	TRBJ2-1
TGCAGTGCACCCAGGGACCCCGCACGAACAGATACGCAGTATTTT	CSAPRDPARTDTQYF	TRBV20-1	.	.	TRBJ2-3
TGTGCCAGCAGCTCTAGACTAGCGGGGAAGTATGAGCAGTTCTTC	CASSSRLAGKYEQFF	TRBV7-2	once	TRBD2	TRBJ2-1
TGTGCCAGCAGCCAGCGGGACAGGGCCTATGGCTACACCTTC	CASSQRDRAYGYTF	TRBV3-1	many	TRBD1	TRBJ1-2
TGTGCCAGCAGCTTCTGGTCAGGACAGGGCGAGCAGTACTTC	CASSFWSGQGEQYF	TRBV5-6	few	TRBD1	TRBJ2-7
TGTGCCAGCAGTTTAGAACTGTTCGACAGGGTGCATGGCTACACCTTC	CASSLELFDRVHGYTF	TRBV12-3/TRBV12-4	.	TRBD1	TRBJ1-2
TGCAGTGCTAGAGATCCGGGGGGGTTTGATACGCAGTATTTT	CSARDPGGFDTQYF	TRBV20-1	few	TRBD2	TRBJ2-3
TGTGCCGGTCGGACACACCACTACGAGCAGTACTTC	CAGRTHHYEQYF	TRBV2	many	.	TRBJ2-7
TGCGCCAGCCTAAGGGACGGGGGAGCGAGGGGGAACACTGAAGCTTTCTTT	CASLRDGGARGNTEAFF	TRBV5-1	once	.	TRBJ1-1
TGTGCCAGCAGTATCCTAGCGGGGCAAGAGACCCAGTACTTC	CASSILAGQETQYF	TRBV6-1	.	TRBD2	TRBJ2-5
TGTGCCACCAGTGCCGCGGACACTCCTCGGGAGCAGTACTTC	CATSAADTPREQYF	TRBV24-1	few	.	TRBJ2-7
TGTGCCACCAGCAGAGATCCCCCACATGAGCAGTTCTTC	CATSRDPPHEQFF	TRBV15	many	.	TRBJ2-1
TGTGCCAGCAACCCGGGACTCCAAATCACAGATACGCAGTATTTT	CASNPGLQITDTQYF	TRBV12-3/TRBV12-4	.	.	TRBJ2-3
TGCAGTGCGGGGCACAGCACAGATACGCAGTATTTT	CSAGHSTDTQYF	TRBV20-1	few	.	TRBJ2-3
TGCAGTGCTAGAGACAAACGGAGCGGGGGATCCGGGGAGCTGTTTTTT	CSARDKRSGGSGELFF	TRBV20-1	.	TRBD2	TRBJ2-2
TGTGCCAGCAGCCGCCAAGGGACGGGTCTTCTAAATGAAAAACTGTTTTTT	CASSRQGTGLLNEKLFF	TRBV4-2	many	.	TRBJ1-4
TGCGCCTCCACGCGGTCCTACAATGAGCAGTTCTTC	CASTRSYNEQFF	TRBV10-1	.	.	TRBJ2-1
TGTGCCATCAGTGAGGGTCGGCGCACCCACGAGCAGTACTTC	CAISEGRRTHEQYF	TRBV10-3	.	.	TRBJ2-7
TGTGCCAGCAGCCAGAGTCTCCCCCGGGGGGAGACCCAGTACTTC	CASSQSLPRGETQYF	TRBV7-2	.	.	TRBJ2-5
TGTGCCAGCAGGCAAGGACAGGGGCGCACCGGGGAGCTGTTTTTT	CASRQGQGRTGELFF	TRBV12-3/TRBV12-4	.	TRBD1	TRBJ2-2
TGTGCCAGCAGTTTAGGACTAGGGGCCTACGAGCAGTACTTC	CASSLGLGAYEQYF	TRBV12-3/TRBV12-4	many	.	TRBJ2-7
TGCAGTGCTAGAGATCCAAGACCGTCCCACTATGGCTACACCTTC	CSARDPRPSHYGYTF	TRBV20-1	few	.	TRBJ1-2
TGCGCCAGCAGCTTGTGGGGGGGACAGGGTGGCACTGAAGCTTTCTTT	CASSLWGGQGGTEAFF	TRBV5-1	.	TRBD1	TRBJ1-1
TGCAGCGTTCAGCGGGTAGCGGGAGAGACCCAGTACTTC	CSVQRVAGETQYF	TRBV29-1	.	TRBD2	TRBJ2-5
TGCGCCAGCAGCTTGGACGGTAATGAGCAGTACTTC	CASSLDGNEQYF	TRBV5-1	few	.	TRBJ2-7
TGTGCCAGCAGTTCCCTGGATAGCGGGATTAACGAGCAGTACTTC	CASSSLDSGINEQYF	TRBV27	many	TRBD2	TRBJ2-7
TGTGCCAGCAGTTACTCGAGGACGATCAATGAGCAGTTCTTC	CASSYSRTINEQFF	TRBV6-5	few	.	TRBJ2-1
TGTGCCAGCAGTAGGACGTCCACCGGGGAGCTGTTTTTT	CASSRTSTGELFF	TRBV12-3/TRBV12-4	many	.	TRBJ2-2
TGTGCCAGCAGGCAGTCTCTAGCGGGGGGCCGACCCGGCTCCTACAATGAGCAGTTCTTC	CASRQSLAGGRPGSYNEQFF	TRBV12-3/TRBV12-4	.	TRBD2	TRBJ2-1